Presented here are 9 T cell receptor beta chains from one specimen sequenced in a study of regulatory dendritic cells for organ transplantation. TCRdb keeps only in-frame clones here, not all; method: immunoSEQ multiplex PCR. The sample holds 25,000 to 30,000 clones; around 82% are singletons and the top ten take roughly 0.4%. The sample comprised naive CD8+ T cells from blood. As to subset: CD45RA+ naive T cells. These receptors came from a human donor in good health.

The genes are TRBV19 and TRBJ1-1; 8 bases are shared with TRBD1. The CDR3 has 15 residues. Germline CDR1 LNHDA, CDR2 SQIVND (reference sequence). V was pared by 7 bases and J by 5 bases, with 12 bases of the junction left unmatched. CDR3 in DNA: TGTGCCAGTACTTCATTTTTCAGGGGGCGGACTGAAGCTTTCTTT. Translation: CASTSFFRGRTEAFF.

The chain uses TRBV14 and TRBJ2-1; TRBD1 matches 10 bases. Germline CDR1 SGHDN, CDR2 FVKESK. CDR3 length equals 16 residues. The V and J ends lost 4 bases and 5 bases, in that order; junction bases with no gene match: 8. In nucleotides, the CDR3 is TGTGCCAGCAGCCTACTTAAAGGACAGGGGGACAATGAGCAGTTCTTC. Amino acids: CASSLLKGQGDNEQFF.

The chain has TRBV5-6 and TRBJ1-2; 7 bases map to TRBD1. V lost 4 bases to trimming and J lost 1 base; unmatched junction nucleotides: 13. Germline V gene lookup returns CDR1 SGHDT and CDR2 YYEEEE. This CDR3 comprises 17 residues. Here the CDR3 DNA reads TGTGCCAGCAGCGGCTCGGCCGGGACAGTTTATAACTATGGCTACACCTTC. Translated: CASSGSAGTVYNYGYTF.

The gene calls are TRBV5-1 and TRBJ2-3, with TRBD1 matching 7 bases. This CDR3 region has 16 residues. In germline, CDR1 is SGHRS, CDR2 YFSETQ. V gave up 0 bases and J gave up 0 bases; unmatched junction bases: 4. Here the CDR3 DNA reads TGCGCCAGCAGCTTGGGAGGGACAGCTAGCACAGATACGCAGTATTTT. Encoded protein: CASSLGGTASTDTQYF.

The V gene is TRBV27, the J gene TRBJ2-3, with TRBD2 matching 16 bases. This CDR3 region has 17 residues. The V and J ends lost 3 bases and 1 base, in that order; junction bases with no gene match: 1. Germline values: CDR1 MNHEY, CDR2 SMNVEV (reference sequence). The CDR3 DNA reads TGTGCCAGCAGTTTGGGGACTAGCGGGGGGGGCACAGATACGCAGTATTTT. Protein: CASSLGTSGGGTDTQYF.

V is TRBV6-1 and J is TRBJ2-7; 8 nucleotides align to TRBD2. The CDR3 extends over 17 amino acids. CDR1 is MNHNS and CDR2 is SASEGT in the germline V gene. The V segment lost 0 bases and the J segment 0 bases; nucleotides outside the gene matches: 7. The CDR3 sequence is CASSEAVAGGYSYEQYF. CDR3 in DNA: TGTGCCAGCAGTGAAGCGGTCGCGGGGGGATACTCCTACGAGCAGTACTTC.

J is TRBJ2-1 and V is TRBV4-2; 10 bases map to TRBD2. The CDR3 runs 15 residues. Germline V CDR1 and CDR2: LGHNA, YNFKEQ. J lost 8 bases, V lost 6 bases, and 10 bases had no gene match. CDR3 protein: CASSYSGGARHEQFF. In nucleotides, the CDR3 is TGTGCCAGCAGTTACAGCGGGGGGGCTAGGCATGAGCAGTTCTTC.

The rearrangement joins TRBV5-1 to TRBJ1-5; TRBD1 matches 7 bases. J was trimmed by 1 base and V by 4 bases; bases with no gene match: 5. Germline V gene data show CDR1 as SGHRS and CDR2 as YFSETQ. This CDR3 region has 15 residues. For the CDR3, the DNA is TGCGCCAGCAGCCTAGGGACAGACAGCAATCAGCCCCAGCATTTT. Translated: CASSLGTDSNQPQHF. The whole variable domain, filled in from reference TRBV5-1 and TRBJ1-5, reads KAGVTQTPRYLIKTRGQQVTLSCSPISGHRSVSWYQQTPGQGLQFLFEYFSETQRNKGNFPGRFSGRQFSNSRSEMNVSTLELGDSALYLCASSLGTDSNQPQHFGDGTRLSIL.

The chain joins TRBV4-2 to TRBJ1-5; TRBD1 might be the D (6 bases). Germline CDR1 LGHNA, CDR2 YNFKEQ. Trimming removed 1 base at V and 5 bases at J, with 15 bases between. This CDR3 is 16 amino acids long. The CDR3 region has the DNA TGTGCCAGCAGCCAAGTGGGGACAAGCGGCTATCAGCCCCAGCATTTT. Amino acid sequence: CASSQVGTSGYQPQHF.